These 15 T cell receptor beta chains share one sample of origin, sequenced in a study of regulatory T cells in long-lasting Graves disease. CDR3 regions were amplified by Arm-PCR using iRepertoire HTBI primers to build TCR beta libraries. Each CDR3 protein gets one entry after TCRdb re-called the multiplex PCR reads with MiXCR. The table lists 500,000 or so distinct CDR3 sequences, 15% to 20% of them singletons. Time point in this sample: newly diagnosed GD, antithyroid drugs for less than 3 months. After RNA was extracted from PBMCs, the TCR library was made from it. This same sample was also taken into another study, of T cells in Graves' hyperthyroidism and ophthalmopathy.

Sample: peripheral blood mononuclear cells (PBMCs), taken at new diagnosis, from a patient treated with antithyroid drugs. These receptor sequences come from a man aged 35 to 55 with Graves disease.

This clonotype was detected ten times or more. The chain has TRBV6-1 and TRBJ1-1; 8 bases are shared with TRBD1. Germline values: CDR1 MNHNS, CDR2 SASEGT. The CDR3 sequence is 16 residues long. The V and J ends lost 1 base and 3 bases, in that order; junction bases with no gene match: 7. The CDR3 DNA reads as TGTGCCAGCAGTGAAGGCCGACACAGGGGGGACACTGAAGCTTTCTTT. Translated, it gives CASSEGRHRGDTEAFF.

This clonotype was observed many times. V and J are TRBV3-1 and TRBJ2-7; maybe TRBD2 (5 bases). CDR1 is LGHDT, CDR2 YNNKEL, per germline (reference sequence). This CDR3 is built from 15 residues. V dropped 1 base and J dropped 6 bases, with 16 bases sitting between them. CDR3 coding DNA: TGTGCCAGCAGCCAAGGCCGGGCTAGAGGGAGCGAGCAGTACTTC. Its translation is CASSQGRARGSEQYF.

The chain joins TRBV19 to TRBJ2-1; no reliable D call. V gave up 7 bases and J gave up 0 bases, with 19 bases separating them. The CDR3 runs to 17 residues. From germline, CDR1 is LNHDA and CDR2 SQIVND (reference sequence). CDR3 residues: CASTLFPGISSYNEQFF. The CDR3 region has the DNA TGTGCCAGTACCCTCTTCCCAGGCATAAGCTCCTACAATGAGCAGTTCTTC.

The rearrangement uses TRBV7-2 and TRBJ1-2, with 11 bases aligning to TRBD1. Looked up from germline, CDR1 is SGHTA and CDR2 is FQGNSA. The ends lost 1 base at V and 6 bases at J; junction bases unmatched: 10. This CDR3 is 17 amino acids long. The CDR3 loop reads CASSLDFTGTGGHGYTF. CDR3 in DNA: TGTGCCAGCAGCTTAGATTTTACCGGGACAGGGGGTCATGGCTACACCTTC.

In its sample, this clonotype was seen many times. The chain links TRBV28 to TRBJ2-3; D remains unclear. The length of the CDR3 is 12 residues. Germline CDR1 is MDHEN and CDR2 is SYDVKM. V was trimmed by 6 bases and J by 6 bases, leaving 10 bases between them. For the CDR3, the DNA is TGTGCCAGCAGCTTAGGCCGGGATACGCAGTATTTT. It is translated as CASSLGRDTQYF.

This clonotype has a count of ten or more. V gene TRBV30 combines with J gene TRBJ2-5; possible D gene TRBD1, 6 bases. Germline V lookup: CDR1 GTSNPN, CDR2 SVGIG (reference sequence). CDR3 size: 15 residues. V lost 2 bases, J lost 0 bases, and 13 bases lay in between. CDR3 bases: TGTGCCTGGAGTACAACCACAGGGAACCAAGAGACCCAGTACTTC. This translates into CAWSTTTGNQETQYF.

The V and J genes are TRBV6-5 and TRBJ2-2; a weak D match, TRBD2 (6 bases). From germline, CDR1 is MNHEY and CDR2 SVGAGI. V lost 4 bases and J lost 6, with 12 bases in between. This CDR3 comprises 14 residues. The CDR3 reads CASSSGGMAGELFF. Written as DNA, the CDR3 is TGTGCCAGCAGTTCGGGCGGGATGGCCGGGGAGCTGTTTTTT.

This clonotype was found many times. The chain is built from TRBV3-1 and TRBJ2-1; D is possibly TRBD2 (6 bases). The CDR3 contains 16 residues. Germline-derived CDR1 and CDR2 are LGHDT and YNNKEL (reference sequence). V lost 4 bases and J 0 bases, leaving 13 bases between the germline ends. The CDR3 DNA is TGTGCCAGCAGCCCGCGGGACCTTATCTCCTACAATGAGCAGTTCTTC. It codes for CASSPRDLISYNEQFF.

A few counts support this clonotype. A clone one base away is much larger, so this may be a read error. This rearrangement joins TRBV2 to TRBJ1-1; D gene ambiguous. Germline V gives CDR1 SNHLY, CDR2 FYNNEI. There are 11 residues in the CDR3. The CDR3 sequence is CASSEQVEALF. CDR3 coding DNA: TGTGCCAGCAGTGAGCAAGTAGAAGCTCTCTTT.

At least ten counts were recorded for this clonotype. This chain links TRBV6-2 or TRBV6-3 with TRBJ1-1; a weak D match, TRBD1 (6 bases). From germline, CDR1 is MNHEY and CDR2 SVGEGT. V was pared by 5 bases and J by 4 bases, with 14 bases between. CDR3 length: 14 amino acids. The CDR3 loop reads CASSEARGVTEAFF. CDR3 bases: TGTGCCAGCAGTGAAGCCAGGGGTGTCACTGAAGCTTTCTTT.

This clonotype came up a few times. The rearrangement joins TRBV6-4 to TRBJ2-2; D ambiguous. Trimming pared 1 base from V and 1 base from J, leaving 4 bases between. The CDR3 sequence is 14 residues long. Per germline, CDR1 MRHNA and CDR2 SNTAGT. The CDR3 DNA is TGTGCCAGCAGTGACTTGGGGAACACCGGGGAGCTGTTTTTT. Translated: CASSDLGNTGELFF.

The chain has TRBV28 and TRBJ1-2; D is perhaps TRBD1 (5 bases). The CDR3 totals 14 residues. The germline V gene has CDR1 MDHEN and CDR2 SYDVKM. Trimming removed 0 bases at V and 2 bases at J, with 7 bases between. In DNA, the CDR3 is TGTGCCAGCAGTTTATGGGGGGACAACTATGGCTACACCTTC. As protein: CASSLWGDNYGYTF.

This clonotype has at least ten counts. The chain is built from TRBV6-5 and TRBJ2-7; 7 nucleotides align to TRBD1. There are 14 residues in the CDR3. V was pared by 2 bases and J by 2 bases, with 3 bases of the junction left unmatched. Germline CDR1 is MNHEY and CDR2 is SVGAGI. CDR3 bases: TGTGCCAGCAGTTACCAGGGGGATACCTACGAGCAGTACTTC. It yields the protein CASSYQGDTYEQYF.

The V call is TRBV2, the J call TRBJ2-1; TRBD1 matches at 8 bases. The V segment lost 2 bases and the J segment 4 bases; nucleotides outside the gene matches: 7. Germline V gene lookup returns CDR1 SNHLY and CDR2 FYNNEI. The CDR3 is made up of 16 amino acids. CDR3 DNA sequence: TGTGCCAGCAGTGAAACGGGACAGGAGTTATACAATGAGCAGTTCTTC. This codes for CASSETGQELYNEQFF.

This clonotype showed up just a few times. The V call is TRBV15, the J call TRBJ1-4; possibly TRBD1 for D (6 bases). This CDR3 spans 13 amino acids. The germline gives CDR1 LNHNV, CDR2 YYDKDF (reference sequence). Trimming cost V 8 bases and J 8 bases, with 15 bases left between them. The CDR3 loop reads CATGRGAGEKLFF. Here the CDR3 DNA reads TGTGCCACCGGAAGGGGGGCTGGGGAAAAACTGTTTTTT.